A single sample is the source of the 8 T cell receptor beta chains below, sequenced in a study of blood T cell repertoires in COVID-19. This table comes from immunoSEQ multiplex PCR, and its TCRdb copy is limited to in-frame clones, with some not included. The data show about 250,000 clones, with about 86% seen just once and 5.7% held by the top ten. The sample taken for sequencing was peripheral blood. The source of these receptors is an older man with acute or convalescent COVID-19.

The chain carries TRBV18 and TRBJ2-5; TRBD2 is a possible D gene (6 bases). This CDR3 is built from 14 residues. Trimming shortened V by 5 bases and J by 2 bases, and 12 bases separated the two germline ends. CDR1 and CDR2 (germline): KGHSH, LQKENI. The chain's CDR3 is CASSRSREQETQYF. The CDR3 DNA is TGTGCCAGCTCAAGGTCGCGGGAACAAGAGACCCAGTACTTC. Full variable domain (remainder filled in from reference TRBV18 and TRBJ2-5): NAGVMQNPRHLVRRRGQEARLRCSPMKGHSHVYWYRQLPEEGLKFMVYLQKENIIDESGMPKERFSAEFPKEGPSILRIQQVVRGDSAAYFCASSRSREQETQYFGPGTRLLVL.

The V gene is TRBV3-1 (or the pseudogene TRBV3-2), the J gene TRBJ1-2, with unresolved D. Germline CDR1 reads LGHDT; CDR2 reads YNNKEL (reference sequence). The ends were cut back, 1 base at V and 3 bases at J, with 9 bases in the middle. The CDR3 extends over 14 amino acids. CDR3 region: CASSQVASDYGYTF. The DNA of the CDR3 is TGTGCCAGCAGCCAAGTAGCCAGTGACTATGGCTACACCTTC.

This chain links TRBV7-3 with TRBJ1-5, with TRBD1 matching over 8 bases. Germline trimming cut 5 bases from V and 6 bases from J; bases unmatched to any gene: 9. This CDR3 region has 15 residues. Germline V gene lookup returns CDR1 SGHTA and CDR2 FQGTGA. Here the CDR3 reads CASSPVRGTGQPQHF. DNA for the CDR3: TGTGCCAGCAGCCCAGTCAGGGGGACAGGTCAGCCCCAGCATTTT.

The rearrangement links TRBV28 to TRBJ2-7, with D maybe TRBD1 (6 bases). The V gene's germline CDR1 is MDHEN and CDR2 SYDVKM. The CDR3 consists of 12 residues. Trimming took off 5 bases at V and 2 bases at J, with 7 bases between the two ends. The CDR3 coding sequence is TGTGCCAGCAGTGGGACACCCTACGAGCAGTACTTC. Its translation is CASSGTPYEQYF.

J is TRBJ2-1 and V is TRBV6-6; D unresolved. The ends were cut back, 6 bases at V and 8 bases at J, with 17 bases in the middle. The CDR3 loop spans 14 amino acids. Germline lookup yields CDR1 MNHNY and CDR2 SVGAGI (reference sequence). As DNA, the CDR3 is TGTGCCAGCAGGTCGCCAACTTCCGTCGATGAGCAGTTCTTC. Residues: CASRSPTSVDEQFF.

V and J are TRBV28 and TRBJ1-4; the D gene is possibly TRBD1 (5 bases). Trimming took 3 bases from V and 4 from J, leaving 9 bases between them. The CDR3 is 14 residues long. From germline, CDR1 is MDHEN and CDR2 SYDVKM. The CDR3 DNA is TGTGCCAGCAGTTTGAGACAGTATAATGAAAAACTGTTTTTT. It encodes CASSLRQYNEKLFF.

This clone is a singleton in its sample. In DNA form, the CDR3 reads TGTGCCAGCAGCCAAGAAGCTTCCAGCGGGCGGGGAGGCTACACCTTC. This codes for CASSQEASSGRGGYTF. The rearrangement joins TRBV14 to TRBJ1-2; D not resolved. The ends were cut back, 0 bases at V and 8 bases at J, with 19 bases in the middle. This CDR3 has 16 residues. The germline gives CDR1 SGHDN, CDR2 FVKESK.

The chain has TRBV4-2 and TRBJ2-6; D possibly corresponds to TRBD1 (5 bases). V was pared by 2 bases and J by 0 bases, with 11 bases between. Germline-derived CDR1 and CDR2 are LGHNA and YNFKEQ. The CDR3 length is 17 residues. The CDR3 loop is CASSQRDSYSGANVLTF. The DNA for the CDR3 is TGTGCCAGCAGCCAACGAGACAGCTACTCTGGGGCCAACGTCCTGACTTTC.